This T cell receptor (beta chain) was found in a study of cytomegalovirus exposure and HLA in healthy donors. Study-wide results and caveats: TRBV6-2, TRBV6-3 and some other V segments were excluded as indistinguishable. Later analysis demonstrated an association between a missense DCLRE1C variant and TCR beta V- and J-gene trimming. Available immune exposure information covered CMV serostatus only. Whilst most TCR sequences proved rare, a subset of public TCRs occurred across many donors.

The CDR3 spans 15 residues. This PCR relied on a set of 60 Vbeta primers and 13 Jbeta primers. Method: immunoSEQ multiplex PCR; TCRdb's copy keeps in-frame clones and lacks some. The table records about 160,000 clones, about 72% of them present only once. Concerning this clone itself: The target antigen is unknown.

Material: PBMCs. V and J are TRBV21-1 and TRBJ2-1; the table's D call of TRBD2 was not tested on the DNA. TRBV21-1 is classified as a pseudogene. The clonotype originates from a male donor in good health and CMV-seronegative. The CDR3 DNA reads as TGTGCCAGCAGCAAACGGGTACTCTCCTACAATGAGCAGTTCTTC. As protein: CASSKRVLSYNEQFF.